This record covers a single T cell receptor (beta chain). The sample comes from a study of blood T cell repertoires in COVID-19. CDR3 length: 17 residues. Trimming took 2 bases from V and 7 from J, leaving 21 bases between them. Germline-derived CDR1 and CDR2 are SGHNT and YYREEE (reference sequence). In the source study's methods: Counts of nucleated cells, estimated from reference gene primer amplification, were obtained. Sequenced by immunoSEQ multiplex PCR; TCRdb stores in-frame clones only, minus some. V, J and clone size are taken as reported in that table, and D and trimming were inferred from the DNA itself. The repertoire holds about 50,000 clones, approximately 83% seen once, with around 16% in the top ten.

What was sequenced was peripheral blood. V and J are TRBV5-4 and TRBJ2-2; possibly TRBD1 for D (6 bases). The sequence was obtained from a human donor in a cohort sampled during active COVID-19. The donor label of this sample is uncertain. CDR3 in DNA: TGTGCCAGCAGCTTAGAGTCAGGGGCCACTATAATCGGGGAGCTGTTTTTT. Translating gives CASSLESGATIIGELFF.